This entry lists 8 T cell receptor beta chains sequenced from one sample in a study of blood T cell repertoires in COVID-19. Method: immunoSEQ multiplex PCR; TCRdb's copy keeps in-frame clones and lacks some. The sample records about 280,000 clones, 65% to 90% being singletons. Sequenced sample: peripheral blood. These receptors all come from a man between 45 and 60 years old with active or convalescent COVID-19.

This clone occurred a few times. This CDR3 is CASSLGSAGKGTEAFF. The DNA of the CDR3 is TGTGCCAGCAGTTTAGGGTCAGCAGGGAAGGGCACTGAAGCTTTCTTT. V is TRBV28 and J is TRBJ1-1, with TRBD1 as a possible D gene (5 bases). Germline V gene sequence: CDR1 MDHEN, CDR2 SYDVKM. This CDR3 region has 16 residues. Deletions cut 2 bases from V and 4 bases from J, with 17 bases between.

V and J are TRBV19 and TRBJ2-7; 7 positions match TRBD1. This CDR3 contains 15 residues. Unmatched junction bases numbered 6, after V lost 1 base and J lost 3 bases. Germline CDR1 and CDR2: LNHDA and SQIVND (reference sequence). CDR3 amino acids: CASSIADRVDYEQYF. Here the CDR3 DNA reads TGTGCCAGTAGTATAGCTGACAGGGTTGACTACGAGCAGTACTTC.

This clone was counted only a few times. The chain recombines TRBV18 with TRBJ1-2; D might be TRBD1 (5 bases). V lost 5 bases and J lost 7, with 14 bases in between. The CDR3 totals 13 residues. Germline V CDR1 and CDR2: KGHSH, LQKENI. The CDR3: CASSARQPLGYTF. The CDR3 DNA reads as TGTGCCAGCTCAGCTAGACAGCCTCTTGGCTACACCTTC.

The chain recombines TRBV5-6 with TRBJ1-5; D is uncertain. V was cut by 4 bases and J by 3 bases, with 8 bases left in between. The germline gives CDR1 SGHDT, CDR2 YYEEEE. This CDR3 comprises 13 residues. The CDR3 nucleotides read TGTGCCAGCAGCCTTTCCTTCAATCAGCCCCAGCATTTT. Translation gives CASSLSFNQPQHF.

J is TRBJ2-7 and V is TRBV28; D not resolved. The CDR3 has 16 residues. Germline V CDR1 and CDR2: MDHEN, SYDVKM. Between the trimmed V and J ends, which lost 6 bases and 3 bases, there was a span of 21 bases. The CDR3 region has the DNA TGTGCCAGCAGAGAGGAGAGAGGTCATGGCCTCTACGAGCAGTACTTC. As protein: CASREERGHGLYEQYF. The full variable domain, completed using reference TRBV28 and TRBJ2-7, is DVKVTQSSRYLVKRTGEKVFLECVQDMDHENMFWYRQDPGLGLRLIYFSYDVKMKEKGDIPEGYSVSREKKERFSLILESASTNQTSMYLCASREERGHGLYEQYFGPGTRLTVT.

The chain carries TRBV3-1 (or the pseudogene TRBV3-2) and TRBJ2-5, with D possibly matching TRBD1 (6 bases). The CDR3 is 15 residues long. V lost 5 bases and J lost 1, with 14 bases in between. Germline assignment: CDR1 LGHDT and CDR2 YNNKEL (reference sequence). The CDR3 is CASSSAGTFQETQYF. The CDR3 bases are TGTGCCAGCAGCTCAGCCGGGACATTCCAAGAGACCCAGTACTTC.

The table lists this clone with a few counts. The chain has TRBV2 and TRBJ2-2; 9 bases are a match to TRBD1. The CDR3 covers 14 residues. The germline V gene encodes CDR1 SNHLY and CDR2 FYNNEI. The V and J ends lost 8 bases and 3 bases, in that order; junction bases with no gene match: 4. The CDR3 region has the DNA TGTGCCAGCGGGGGACAGGGATACACCGGGGAGCTGTTTTTT. This gives the protein CASGGQGYTGELFF.

The chain uses TRBV10-2 and TRBJ1-1, with TRBD1 matching over 7 bases. J was trimmed by 0 bases and V by 6 bases; bases with no gene match: 1. Germline loops: CDR1 WSHSY, CDR2 SAAADI. CDR3 size: 13 residues. The CDR3 nucleotides are TGCGCCAGCAGGGGACAGATGAACACTGAAGCTTTCTTT. This gives the protein CASRGQMNTEAFF.